Below are 2 T cell receptor beta chains sequenced from a single sample in a study of CDR3 diversity in severe acne. Using its own MiXCR run on the PCR reads, TCRdb lists one record per CDR3 protein. The sample consists of roughly 100,000 distinct CDR3 sequences, around 56% of them appearing once. Material for sequencing was blood. The receptors derive from a male donor with acne.

This clonotype was seen many times. This sequence joins TRBV2 and TRBJ2-1; TRBD1 matches at 12 bases. The CDR3 runs to 16 residues. Trimming at V came to 3 bases and at J to 9 bases, leaving 9 bases not matched to a gene. Germline V lookup: CDR1 SNHLY, CDR2 FYNNEI. CDR3 in amino acids: CASSEAGTGGSGEQFF. The CDR3 DNA reads TGTGCCAGCAGTGAGGCTGGGACAGGGGGCTCGGGTGAGCAGTTCTTC.

This chain connects TRBV5-4 to TRBJ2-5; TRBD2 matches 9 bases. V lost 2 bases to trimming and J lost 5 bases; unmatched junction nucleotides: 7. The CDR3 has 15 amino acids. Germline-derived CDR1 and CDR2 are SGHNT and YYREEE (reference sequence). The CDR3 region has the DNA TGTGCCAGCAGCTTTGGCGGGGGGGGCCGGGAGACCCAGTACTTC. Residues: CASSFGGGGRETQYF. The whole variable domain, filled in from reference TRBV5-4 and TRBJ2-5, reads ETGVTQSPTHLIKTRGQQVTLRCSSQSGHNTVSWYQQALGQGPQFIFQYYREEENGRGNFPPRFSGLQFPNYSSELNVNALELDDSALYLCASSFGGGGRETQYFGPGTRLLVL.